These 15 T cell receptor beta chains originate from one sample sequenced in a study of T cell responses to AZD1222 COVID-19 vaccine. Assay used: immunoSEQ multiplex PCR; TCRdb lists only in-frame clones, some missing. The table has 120,000 or so clones, approximately 88% seen once. This material consisted of peripheral blood, taken on day 0 of AZD1222 vaccination. The receptors stem from an adult in good health.

V and J are TRBV7-2 and TRBJ2-7; weak D call: TRBD2 (5 bases). V dropped 2 bases and J dropped 6 bases, with 11 bases sitting between them. CDR3 size: 13 residues. Germline CDR1 and CDR2: SGHTA and FQGNSA. CDR3 in amino acids: CASSLIGRVEQYF. The CDR3 nucleotides read TGTGCCAGCAGCTTAATAGGGCGGGTCGAGCAGTACTTC.

The CDR3 DNA is TGTGCCAGCTCACGACTACCAGGGGGCGAGAACGAAAAACTGTTTTTT. Translation: CASSRLPGGENEKLFF. This chain joins TRBV18 and TRBJ1-4, with 8 bases aligning to TRBD1. In germline, CDR1 is KGHSH, CDR2 LQKENI. This CDR3 has 16 residues. With V trimmed by 4 bases and J by 8 bases, 12 bases remained unmatched. Full variable domain (remainder filled in from reference TRBV18 and TRBJ1-4): NAGVMQNPRHLVRRRGQEARLRCSPMKGHSHVYWYRQLPEEGLKFMVYLQKENIIDESGMPKERFSAEFPKEGPSILRIQQVVRGDSAAYFCASSRLPGGENEKLFFGSGTQLSVL.

The rearrangement links TRBV6-6 to TRBJ1-2, with TRBD1 matching 7 bases. From germline, CDR1 is MNHNY and CDR2 SVGAGI (reference sequence). V shed 5 bases and J 8 bases; nucleotides not matched to a gene: 5. There are 12 residues in the CDR3. The CDR3 region is CASSTDRLGYTF. Written as DNA, the CDR3 is TGTGCCAGCAGTACGGACAGGCTAGGCTACACCTTC.

The chain has TRBV6-1 and TRBJ2-5, with 8 bases identical to TRBD2. The CDR3 has 14 residues. With 2 bases clipped from V and 5 bases from J, the junction kept 4 bases outside the gene matches. Looked up from germline, CDR1 is MNHNS and CDR2 is SASEGT. The CDR3 region is CASSETAGGETQYF. The CDR3 DNA reads as TGTGCCAGCAGTGAAACGGCGGGAGGCGAGACCCAGTACTTC.

CDR3 loop: CASSFFGGTTNEKLFF. The CDR3 DNA follows: TGCGCCAGCAGCTTCTTTGGGGGGACAACTAATGAAAAACTGTTTTTT. The chain recombines TRBV5-1 with TRBJ1-4; the D gene is possibly TRBD1 (5 bases). This CDR3 contains 16 residues. CDR1 and CDR2 (germline): SGHRS, YFSETQ. The ends were cut back, 2 bases at V and 0 bases at J, with 11 bases in the middle.

The chain combines TRBV6-2 or TRBV6-3 with TRBJ2-5; 10 bases line up with TRBD1. V shed 6 bases, J shed 0 bases, and the junction held 4 bases outside the gene matches. The V gene's germline CDR1 is MNHEY and CDR2 SVGEGT. CDR3 length: 15 residues. The CDR3: CASSRDRGNQETQYF. For the CDR3, the DNA is TGTGCCAGCAGCAGGGACAGGGGAAACCAAGAGACCCAGTACTTC.

CDR3 nucleotide sequence: TGCGCCAGCAGCTTGGAGGTGGGGAAAAATAATTCACCCCTCCACTTT. Its translation: CASSLEVGKNNSPLHF. V gene TRBV5-1 combines with J gene TRBJ1-6; D gene uncertain. CDR3 length: 16 residues. V shed 0 bases and J shed 5 bases, with 12 bases lying between them. Germline CDR1 SGHRS, CDR2 YFSETQ. The full variable domain, rest sourced from reference TRBV5-1 and TRBJ1-6, is KAGVTQTPRYLIKTRGQQVTLSCSPISGHRSVSWYQQTPGQGLQFLFEYFSETQRNKGNFPGRFSGRQFSNSRSEMNVSTLELGDSALYLCASSLEVGKNNSPLHFGNGTRLTVT.

This clone is a singleton in its sample. The chain uses TRBV10-3 and TRBJ1-1; TRBD1 agrees at 7 bases. CDR3 length: 15 residues. Trimming at V came to 0 bases and at J to 6 bases, leaving 7 bases not matched to a gene. Germline V gives CDR1 ENHRY, CDR2 SYGVKD. CDR3 nucleotide sequence: TGTGCCATCAGTGAGTCCAAAGACAGGGTCCCTGAAGCTTTCTTT. Translated, it gives CAISESKDRVPEAFF.

The chain recombines TRBV10-3 with TRBJ1-5; D is possibly TRBD1 (6 bases). Trimming took 6 bases from V and 5 from J, leaving 14 bases between them. The CDR3 consists of 14 residues. Germline CDR1 and CDR2: ENHRY and SYGVKD. CDR3 coding DNA: TGTGCCATCAGGGAGGGGGGGGACTATCAGCCCCAGCATTTT. Translation: CAIREGGDYQPQHF.

The chain carries TRBV5-1 and TRBJ1-1; no reliable D call. This CDR3 has 14 residues. Between the trimmed V and J ends, which lost 5 bases and 3 bases, there was a span of 14 bases. Germline V lookup: CDR1 SGHRS, CDR2 YFSETQ. The CDR3 sequence: CASRWATVDTEAFF. The CDR3 DNA reads TGCGCCAGCAGATGGGCCACCGTGGACACTGAAGCTTTCTTT.

The chain employs TRBV11-2 and TRBJ2-3, with 10 bases lining up with TRBD2. This CDR3 is built from 15 residues. V shed 6 bases, J shed 4 bases, and the junction held 7 bases outside the gene matches. Germline CDR1 and CDR2: SGHAT and FQNNGV. The CDR3 region is CASSPNLAGADTQYF. The CDR3 DNA is TGTGCCAGCAGTCCAAACCTAGCGGGAGCAGATACGCAGTATTTT.

This sequence joins TRBV30 and TRBJ1-2, with TRBD1 identical over 10 bases. The V gene end was trimmed by 8 bases and the J gene end by 5 bases; junction bases not matched to a gene: 5. This CDR3 is 12 amino acids long. Germline V gene data show CDR1 as GTSNPN and CDR2 as SVGIG (reference sequence). The CDR3 DNA is TGTGCCATAGGGACAGGGGATTATGGCTACACCTTC. The encoded protein is CAIGTGDYGYTF.

The chain has TRBV24-1 and TRBJ1-3, with D unresolved. V lost 3 bases and J lost 0, with 14 bases in between. The germline V gene encodes CDR1 KGHDR and CDR2 SFDVKD. The CDR3 has 17 amino acids. This CDR3 is CATSDVRRFLSGNTIYF. The CDR3, as DNA: TGTGCCACCAGTGATGTCCGACGGTTTCTCTCTGGAAACACCATATATTTT.

This sequence joins TRBV7-2 and TRBJ2-5; D may be TRBD2 (6 bases). Trimming cost V 4 bases and J 5 bases, with 14 bases left between them. CDR3 length equals 14 residues. Germline loops: CDR1 SGHTA, CDR2 FQGNSA. The chain's CDR3 is CASSSPTSPETQYF. CDR3 sequence (DNA): TGTGCCAGCAGCTCCCCCACTAGCCCGGAGACCCAGTACTTC.

This chain uses TRBV5-1 with TRBJ2-7, with TRBD2 matching 14 bases. The length of the CDR3 is 17 residues. Germline assignment: CDR1 SGHRS and CDR2 YFSETQ. Unmatched junction bases numbered 6, after V lost 4 bases and J lost 0 bases. In nucleotides, the CDR3 is TGCGCCAGCAGCACAGGGACTAGCGGGGGTAGCTCCTACGAGCAGTACTTC. It is translated as CASSTGTSGGSSYEQYF. Looking up the rest from reference TRBV5-1 and TRBJ2-7 gives the full variable domain: KAGVTQTPRYLIKTRGQQVTLSCSPISGHRSVSWYQQTPGQGLQFLFEYFSETQRNKGNFPGRFSGRQFSNSRSEMNVSTLELGDSALYLCASSTGTSGGSSYEQYFGPGTRLTVT.